Listed below are T cell receptor beta chains from one sample, sequenced in a study of tumor and adjacent non-tumor tissue in lung cancer. MiXCR was run by TCRdb on the multiplex PCR reads, yielding one entry per CDR3 protein. The table records 71,000 or so distinct CDR3 sequences, 80% of them present only once. Sequenced material: lung tumor tissue. These receptors were collected from a woman aged 50 to 60 with non-small cell lung cancer. Both conserved end residues are part of each CDR3. A D gene is named only where the DNA matches it firmly. Not all rows give a size; the values are once, few, many and, for expanded clones, a class.

TRBV10-3,TRBJ1-6,16,-,-,TGTGCTATCTGTGAGTCGTTGGGGACCGATAATTCACCCCTCCACTTT,CAICESLGTDNSPLHF
TRBV4-1,TRBJ2-7,15,-,-,TGTGCCAGCAGACCCGGGACATCCACCCCCTATGAGCAGTACTTC,CASRPGTSTPYEQYF
TRBV20-1,TRBJ1-6,16,TRBD1,-,TGCAGAGCTAGAGATCACAGGACAGGGCGGAGTTCAGCCCTCCACTTT,CRARDHRTGRSSALHF
TRBV6-1,TRBJ2-1,16,-,-,TGCGCCAGCAGGAGCCTAACAGGGTCCTTTGTAGATGAGCAGTTCTTC,CASRSLTGSFVDEQFF
TRBV20-1,TRBJ2-1,15,TRBD2,-,TGCAGCCTTGGGACCGGGACTAGCGGAAGTAGTGAGCAGATCTTC,CSLGTGTSGSSEQIF
TRBV20-1,TRBJ2-7,15,-,-,TGCAGTGCTAAATCAATCGAGCGACCCTCCTACGGGCAGTACTTC,CSAKSIERPSYGQYF
TRBV20-1,TRBJ2-1,13,-,-,TGCAGTGTTAGATCCCTCGCATACAATGAGCAGTTCTTC,CSVRSLAYNEQFF
TRBV24-1,TRBJ2-3,14,-,-,TGTGCCACCAGTGAGAGACGGGCCCGGGATACGCAGAATTTT,CATSERRARDTQNF
TRBV30,TRBJ2-7,14,-,-,TGTGCCTGGAGTTGGGCAGAGGTGATGTACGAACAGTACTTC,CAWSWAEVMYEQYF
TRBV20-1,TRBJ2-1,14,-,-,TGCAGTGCTAATGAGGGGGAGGACTACAATGAGCAGTTCTTC,CSANEGEDYNEQFF
TRBV28,TRBJ2-7,16,TRBD1,-,TGTGTCAGCAGCTCTACGATACAGGGGGGAACCTACGAGCAGTACTTC,CVSSSTIQGGTYEQYF
TRBV20-1,TRBJ2-1,12,-,-,TGCAATGCTAGAGTGGAAAACAATGAGCAATTCTTC,CNARVENNEQFF
TRBV6-1,TRBJ1-3,15,-,-,TGTGCCAGCAGTGTGGAACAGAACTCTGGAAACACCATATATTTC,CASSVEQNSGNTIYF
TRBV28,TRBJ2-1,15,-,-,TGTGCCAGCAGTTCACAGGGAAGGACTTACAATGAGCAGTTCTTC,CASSSQGRTYNEQFF
TRBV20-1,TRBJ2-7,12,-,-,TGCAGTACTACCAGGGATGCGAACGAGCAGTACTTC,CSTTRDANEQYF
TRBV11-2,TRBJ1-1,12,-,-,TGTACTAGTAGTTCTAGATTTACTGAAGCTTTCTTT,CTSSSRFTEAFF
TRBV6-2/TRBV6-3,TRBJ2-6,15,-,few,TGTGCCAGCAGTTACTCGACCTCTGGGGTTAACGTCCTGACTTTC,CASSYSTSGVNVLTF
TRBV6-1,TRBJ2-7,17,-,few,TGTGCCAACAGTTCAAAAGGGGATGGACTTGCCGTCTACGATCAGTACTTC,CANSSKGDGLAVYDQYF
TRBV20-1,TRBJ1-1,16,-,-,TGCAGTGCTAGAGGGGACCAAGGGGACTTGGACACTGAAGCTTTCTTT,CSARGDQGDLDTEAFF
TRBV20-1,TRBJ2-7,14,TRBD1,-,TGCAATGCTAATCCGGGACAGGACCACAATGAGCAGTACTTC,CNANPGQDHNEQYF
TRBV11-1,TRBJ2-7,14,-,-,TGTGCCAACAGCCACTGGGATAACTCCTACGAGCAGTACTTC,CANSHWDNSYEQYF
TRBV4-1,TRBJ2-1,16,TRBD2,-,TGCACCAGCAGCCAAGATTCCGCTAGCGGTTATAATGAGCAGTTCTTC,CTSSQDSASGYNEQFF
TRBV7-6,TRBJ2-2,15,-,many,TGTGCCAGCAGCTTAACCCAGCTGAACACCGGGGAGCTGTTTTTT,CASSLTQLNTGELFF
TRBV10-1,TRBJ2-7,12,-,-,TGCGCTATCACTGGGGACCGACAGAAGCAGTACTTC,CAITGDRQKQYF
TRBV6-1,TRBJ1-2,14,-,few,TGTGTCACCGGGGGGGGCACAGCTAACTATGGTTACACCTTC,CVTGGGTANYGYTF
TRBV20-1,TRBJ2-7,11,-,-,TGCAGTGCTAGGCTAAGGGACGAGCAGTATTTC,CSARLRDEQYF
TRBV20-1,TRBJ1-1,17,TRBD1,-,TGCAGTGAGAGTCCTCCGGGACAGGGTGACGGGGGCACTGAAGCTCTCTTT,CSESPPGQGDGGTEALF
TRBV19,TRBJ2-5,15,-,-,TGTGCCAGTAGTATAGTGGCGGGACTTCAAGAGACCCAGTACTTC,CASSIVAGLQETQYF
TRBV25-1,TRBJ2-2,16,-,-,TGTACCAGCAGCCCCCCCTTGGGAGGAAACACCGGGGAGCTGTTTTTT,CTSSPPLGGNTGELFF
TRBV4-1,TRBJ2-7,15,-,-,TGCGGCATCAGACTTGACCCCGGGACGGGGTACGAGCAGTACTTC,CGIRLDPGTGYEQYF
TRBV6-6,TRBJ1-5,15,TRBD1,-,TGTACCAGCAGACAGACAGGGGGTGCAAGGCAACCCCAGCATTTT,CTSRQTGGARQPQHF
TRBV6-5,TRBJ2-7,14,-,-,TGTGCCAGTAGTCCCCCGGAACAAACCTACGAGCAGTACTTC,CASSPPEQTYEQYF
TRBV6-2/TRBV6-3,TRBJ1-5,20,-,-,TGTGCCAGCAGTTTCGAATCTGTGGTATATGTCAGCGGTCGTAATCAGCACAAGCATTTT,CASSFESVVYVSGRNQHKHF
TRBV20-1,TRBJ2-1,12,-,-,TGCAGTGCTAGTACCGGGAATGATCAGCAGTTCTTC,CSASTGNDQQFF
TRBV10-3,TRBJ2-5,19,TRBD2,-,TGTGATATCAGTGAGTCCCCCCCCTCTAGCGGGAGAGTTCAAGAGACCCAGTACTTC,CDISESPPSSGRVQETQYF
TRBV20-1,TRBJ2-3,20,TRBD1,-,TGCAGTGCTAGACAACCCGGACGGACAGGGAATTCAGTTAGCAATCAGGCCCAGTATTTT,CSARQPGRTGNSVSNQAQYF
TRBV27,TRBJ2-1,15,-,-,TGTGCCAGCAAGCCCAGGGGCGTATCCTACAATGAGCAGTTCTTC,CASKPRGVSYNEQFF
TRBV11-2,TRBJ1-2,14,-,-,TGTGCAAGCAGTTTAACACGTACTAACTATAGCTACACCTTC,CASSLTRTNYSYTF
TRBV12-3/TRBV12-4,TRBJ2-2,13,-,-,TGTGCCAGCACCAGGGCGAACACCGGAGAGCTGTTTTTT,CASTRANTGELFF
TRBV29-1,TRBJ1-2,13,-,once,-,CSVDSGLGYGCTF